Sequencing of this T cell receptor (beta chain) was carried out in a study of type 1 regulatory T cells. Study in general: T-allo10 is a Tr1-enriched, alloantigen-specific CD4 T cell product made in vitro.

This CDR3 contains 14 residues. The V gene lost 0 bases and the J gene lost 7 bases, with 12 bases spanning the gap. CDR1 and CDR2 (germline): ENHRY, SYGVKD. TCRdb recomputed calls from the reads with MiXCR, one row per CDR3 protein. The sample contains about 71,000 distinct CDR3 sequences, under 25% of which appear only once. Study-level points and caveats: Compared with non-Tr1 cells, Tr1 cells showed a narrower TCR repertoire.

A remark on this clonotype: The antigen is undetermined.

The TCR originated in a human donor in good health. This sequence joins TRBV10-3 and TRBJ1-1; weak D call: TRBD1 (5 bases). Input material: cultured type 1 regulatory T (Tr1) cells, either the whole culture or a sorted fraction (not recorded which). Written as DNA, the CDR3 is TGTGCCATCAGTGAGTCGACACAGGTATTTGAAGCTTTCTTT. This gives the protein CAISESTQVFEAFF.